The next 17 T cell receptor beta chains were all read from a single sample in a study of blood T cells in healthy people across ages. The use of a sample-barcoded 5' primer and a J-beta primer mix characterized a second PCR of roughly 6 to 11 cycles. One entry per CDR3 protein results from TCRdb running MiXCR on the 5' RACE reads. The sample gives about 2 million distinct CDR3 sequences, 40% to 55% of which show up once; over 2% is in the top ten. Sequences were obtained from blood. The receptors were gathered from a woman in her 40s in good health.

This clonotype was observed a handful of times. The V gene is TRBV6-5, the J gene TRBJ2-4; 7 bases map to TRBD1. The V gene end was trimmed by 2 bases and the J gene end by 4 bases; junction bases not matched to a gene: 5. Germline V gene sequence: CDR1 MNHEY, CDR2 SVGAGI. The CDR3 has 15 amino acids. As DNA, the CDR3 is TGTGCCAGCAGTTACCGGTCGGGACAGAAAAACATTCAGTACTTC. This translates into CASSYRSGQKNIQYF.

V gene TRBV7-2 combines with J gene TRBJ2-3; D gene unclear. Germline V lookup: CDR1 SGHTA, CDR2 FQGNSA. V shed 3 bases and J shed 3 bases, with 16 bases lying between them. The CDR3 totals 16 residues. The CDR3 reads CASSLGINPATDTQYF. DNA of the CDR3: TGTGCCAGCAGCTTGGGAATAAACCCCGCGACAGATACGCAGTATTTT. Looking up the rest from reference TRBV7-2 and TRBJ2-3 gives the full variable domain: GAGVSQSPSNKVTEKGKDVELRCDPISGHTALYWYRQSLGQGLEFLIYFQGNSAPDKSGLPSDRFSAERTGGSVSTLTIQRTQQEDSAVYLCASSLGINPATDTQYFGPGTRLTVL.

As DNA, the CDR3 is TGCAGTGCTAGAGATCCGGACAGCCCCTACAATGAGCAGTACTTC. Protein sequence: CSARDPDSPYNEQYF. This chain joins TRBV20-1 and TRBJ2-7, with a possible D match to TRBD1 (6 bases). V was shortened by 0 bases and J by 7 bases, with 19 bases between the two germline ends. The CDR3 has 15 amino acids. The germline gives CDR1 DFQATT, CDR2 SNEGSKA (reference sequence).

This clonotype was observed a few times. The rearrangement uses TRBV4-2 and TRBJ2-7, with 11 bases identical to TRBD2. V dropped 0 bases and J dropped 6; count of bases not matched to a gene: 1. In germline, CDR1 is LGHNA, CDR2 YNFKEQ. The CDR3 covers 14 residues. CDR3 sequence (DNA): TGTGCCAGCAGCCAAGACGGGACTAGCGGCGAGCAGTACTTC. Protein: CASSQDGTSGEQYF.

This chain joins TRBV14 and TRBJ1-2; weak D call: TRBD1 (5 bases). Per germline, CDR1 SGHDN and CDR2 FVKESK. The CDR3 covers 15 residues. Trimming shortened V by 3 bases and J by 2 bases, and 13 bases separated the two germline ends. In nucleotides, the CDR3 is TGTGCCAGCAGCCAGGGACTGCAAAAGAACTATGGCTACACCTTC. This gives the protein CASSQGLQKNYGYTF. Looking up the rest from reference TRBV14 and TRBJ1-2 gives the full variable domain: EAGVTQFPSHSVIEKGQTVTLRCDPISGHDNLYWYRRVMGKEIKFLLHFVKESKQDESGMPNNRFLAERTGGTYSTLKVQPAELEDSGVYFCASSQGLQKNYGYTFGSGTRLTVV.

This clonotype turned up a few times. CDR3 residues: CASGRTGDGYTF. Written as DNA, the CDR3 is TGTGCCAGCGGGCGGACAGGGGACGGCTACACCTTC. This chain joins TRBV27 and TRBJ1-2; TRBD1 agrees at 9 bases. The V gene's germline CDR1 is MNHEY and CDR2 SMNVEV (reference sequence). This CDR3 has 12 residues. The V gene end was trimmed by 8 bases and the J gene end by 8 bases; junction bases not matched to a gene: 6.

This chain joins TRBV6-6 and TRBJ1-2; maybe TRBD1 (5 bases). The V and J ends lost 5 bases and 8 bases respectively, with 21 bases between them. The CDR3 totals 15 residues. Germline V gene sequence: CDR1 MNHNY, CDR2 SVGAGI (reference sequence). CDR3 protein: CASSTGEAMFRGYTF. The CDR3 bases are TGTGCCAGCAGTACAGGAGAAGCTATGTTCAGGGGCTACACCTTC.

The sample holds a few counts of this clonotype. The chain has TRBV27 and TRBJ1-1; no clear D gene. This CDR3 is built from 16 residues. Trimming stripped 5 bases from V and 2 bases from J, with 18 bases between. Germline V gene lookup returns CDR1 MNHEY and CDR2 SMNVEV (reference sequence). The CDR3 DNA reads TGTGCCAGCAGTAGGGCAGGACCCCGATCAAACACTGAAGCTTTCTTT. It yields the protein CASSRAGPRSNTEAFF.

The CDR3 protein is CSATRASGGSKNIQYF. The CDR3 nucleotides read TGCAGTGCTACCCGGGCTAGCGGGGGATCCAAAAACATTCAGTACTTC. The genes are TRBV20-1 and TRBJ2-4; 10 bases are shared with TRBD2. This CDR3 contains 16 residues. Germline lookup yields CDR1 DFQATT and CDR2 SNEGSKA (reference sequence). Unmatched junction bases numbered 8, after V lost 4 bases and J lost 2 bases.

The chain recombines TRBV24-1 with TRBJ2-5, with TRBD2 matching 10 bases. Germline V lookup: CDR1 KGHDR, CDR2 SFDVKD. The CDR3 sequence is 15 residues long. V was clipped by 7 bases and J by 11 bases; unmatched bases: 15. The DNA for the CDR3 is TGTGCCACCAGGGATAGCGGGGGGTCGTACAATAAGCAGTACTTC. Amino acids: CATRDSGGSYNKQYF.

V is TRBV29-1 and J is TRBJ2-5; TRBD1 might be the D (6 bases). Trimming pared 4 bases from V and 5 bases from J, leaving 14 bases between. The CDR3 extends over 13 amino acids. CDR1 and CDR2 from the germline V gene are SQVTM and ANQGSEA. CDR3 sequence reads: CSVAPGAMETQYF. CDR3 DNA: TGCAGCGTTGCCCCAGGGGCAATGGAGACCCAGTACTTC.

The chain uses TRBV11-3 and TRBJ1-2; D unclear. The ends were cut back, 3 bases at V and 0 bases at J, with 17 bases in the middle. This CDR3 has 17 amino acids. Germline CDR1 and CDR2: SGHNT and YENEEA. For the CDR3, the DNA is TGTGCCAGCAGCTTTATAGGCCCAGGCCTGACTAACTATGGCTACACCTTC. It encodes CASSFIGPGLTNYGYTF.

Written as DNA, the CDR3 is TGTGCCATCAGTGTACAGGGGTCAGATACGCAGTATTTT. This translates into CAISVQGSDTQYF. The rearrangement joins TRBV10-3 to TRBJ2-3, with 7 bases lining up with TRBD1. This CDR3 region has 13 residues. The V and J ends lost 4 bases and 4 bases, in that order; junction bases with no gene match: 2. CDR1 and CDR2 (germline): ENHRY, SYGVKD.

The DNA for the CDR3 is TGTGCCAGCACCGGGGGACGAGCGGCACACAATGAGCAGTTCTTC. The encoded protein is CASTGGRAAHNEQFF. The rearrangement uses TRBV6-2 or TRBV6-3 and TRBJ2-1; weak D call: TRBD2 (6 bases). Between the trimmed V and J ends, which lost 7 bases and 5 bases, there was a span of 18 bases. CDR1 and CDR2 from the germline V gene are MNHEY and SVGEGT. This CDR3 spans 15 amino acids.

As regards this clonotype: A much larger clone differs by one base, so this may be a read error. V and J are TRBV25-1 and TRBJ2-1, with D unresolved. V gave up 1 base and J gave up 10 bases, with 8 bases separating them. The CDR3 runs to 12 residues. Germline V gene sequence: CDR1 MGHDK, CDR2 SYGVNS. CDR3 bases: TGTGCCAGCAGTGAATTGGACCACGAGCAGTTCTTC. Protein sequence: CASSELDHEQFF.

As regards this clonotype: At one of its ends the junction is not consistent with the germline gene, which may arise from a read error. The chain links TRBV20-1 to TRBJ2-1, with 8 bases fitting TRBD2. Germline CDR1 reads DFQATT; CDR2 reads SNEGSKA (reference sequence). The CDR3 loop spans 13 amino acids. For the CDR3, the DNA is TGCAGTGCTAAATCGGGGGGGCTTAATGAGCGGTTCTTC. Its protein is CSAKSGGLNERFF.

This clonotype was seen more than once but under ten times. This chain links TRBV6-2 or TRBV6-3 with TRBJ2-7, with 8 bases that match TRBD2. The CDR3 runs 14 residues. The germline gives CDR1 MNHEY, CDR2 SVGEGT. The junction had 6 bases not matched to a gene; V was cut back by 8 bases and J by 0 bases. The CDR3 here is CASRLRGGSYEQYF. DNA for the CDR3: TGTGCCAGCCGCCTCCGGGGGGGCTCCTACGAGCAGTACTTC.